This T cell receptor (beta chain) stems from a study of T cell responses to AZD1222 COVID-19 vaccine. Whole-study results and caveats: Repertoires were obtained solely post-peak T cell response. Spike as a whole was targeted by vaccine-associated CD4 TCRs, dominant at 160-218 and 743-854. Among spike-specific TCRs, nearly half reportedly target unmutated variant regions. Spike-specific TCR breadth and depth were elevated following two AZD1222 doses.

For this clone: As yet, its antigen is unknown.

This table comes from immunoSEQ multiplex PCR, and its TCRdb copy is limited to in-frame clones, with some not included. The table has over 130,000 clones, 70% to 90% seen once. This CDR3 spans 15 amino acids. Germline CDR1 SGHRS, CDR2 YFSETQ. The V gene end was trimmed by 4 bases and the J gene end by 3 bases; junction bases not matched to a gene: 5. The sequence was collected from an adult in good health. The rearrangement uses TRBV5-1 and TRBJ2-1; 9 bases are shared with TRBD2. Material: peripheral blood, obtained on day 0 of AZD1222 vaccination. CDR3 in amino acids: CASSRLAGNYNEQFF. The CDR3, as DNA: TGCGCCAGCAGCCGTCTAGCGGGAAACTACAATGAGCAGTTCTTC.